This T cell receptor (beta chain) was captured by sequencing in a study of blood T cell repertoires in COVID-19. Study-wide context: Acute and convalescent COVID-19 specimens originated in the United States, Italy and Spain. PBMCs, B-cell-depleted T cells, or T cells provided the cDNA or gDNA that made up the material.

The CDR3 is made up of 17 amino acids. The germline CDR1 and CDR2 sequences are SNHLY and FYNNEI. V was trimmed by 5 bases and J by 4 bases, leaving 21 bases between them. Generated by immunoSEQ multiplex PCR, the TCRdb table keeps only in-frame clones and is missing some. Found here are about 130,000 clones, 79% of them singletons; the top ten hold roughly 4.9%. Seattle cases were enrolled at active infection and followed longitudinally. The clonotype comes from a woman in her 70s with COVID-19, enrolled during active disease. The sequencing input was peripheral blood. V usage is TRBV2 and J usage is TRBJ1-5; possibly TRBD1 for D (5 bases). CDR3 sequence reads: CASSTYDPGTRNQPQHF. CDR3 DNA: TGTGCCAGCAGTACCTACGACCCCGGGACTAGGAATCAGCCCCAGCATTTT. The variable domain in full, with the rest retrieved from reference TRBV2 and TRBJ1-5, is EPEVTQTPSHQVTQMGQEVILRCVPISNHLYFYWYRQILGQKVEFLVSFYNNEISEKSEIFDDQFSVERPDGSNFTLKIRSTKLEDSAMYFCASSTYDPGTRNQPQHFGDGTRLSIL.